This TCR beta chain comes out of a study of beta chain features in type 1 diabetes. The study's findings and limits: High TCR expression in some cells could lead to their over-representation in cDNA sequencing.

In its sample, this clone was seen a few times. As yet, its antigen is unknown. Heparinised blood was drawn once per donor, averaging roughly 0.11 L. The CDR3 sequence is 18 residues long. Per the germline V gene, CDR1 is SGHRS and CDR2 is YFSETQ. Trimming took 4 bases from V and 8 from J; bases not matched to a gene: 18. Isolated RNA was reverse transcribed in full, so expressed TCRB transcripts were sequenced. The method was immunoSEQ multiplex PCR; TCRdb's version includes in-frame clones alone and lacks a portion of them. The sample holds roughly 500,000 clones, roughly 31% seen once. The chain carries TRBV5-1 and TRBJ2-1, with TRBD1 matching 10 bases. The sequence was obtained from a man between 18 and 35 years old in good health. The sequencing sample was made of naive CD4+ T cells from blood. The CDR3 spells CASSVLPPGQGTLDEQFF. CDR3 in DNA: TGCGCCAGCAGCGTCCTACCACCGGGACAGGGGACTTTGGATGAGCAGTTCTTC.